The T cell receptor beta chain under discussion was sequenced for a study of cytomegalovirus exposure and HLA in healthy donors. Regarding the study as a whole: A few of the chains that were CMV-associated were confirmed in vitro to be specific for CMV antigens. An analysis done earlier found most TCR beta V segments productive about 87% or about 30% of the time. Listed as cytomegalovirus-associated were over 150 TCR beta chains.

A note on this clone: The antigen is undetermined.

The PCR had 60 Vbeta and 13 Jbeta primers. TCRdb keeps only in-frame clones here, not all; method: immunoSEQ multiplex PCR. Here the sample spans under 200,000 clones, roughly 77% being singletons. The CDR3 is made up of 14 amino acids. Germline V gives CDR1 LNHDA, CDR2 SQIVND (reference sequence). After removal of 5 bases from V and 0 bases from J, the junction contained 3 bases not matched to a gene. Material: PBMCs. This sequence originates from a woman aged 18-29 years in good health and CMV-seronegative. V gene TRBV19 combines with J gene TRBJ1-1; TRBD1 matches at 7 bases. The CDR3 coding sequence is TGTGCCAGTAGTCATCAGGGGGTGAACACTGAAGCTTTCTTT. Translating gives CASSHQGVNTEAFF.